A single sample gave rise to the 20 T cell receptor beta chains below, sequenced in a study of read filtering for tumor transcriptome and immune sequencing. This library used around 0.4 ug RNA and molecular barcoded adaptors spanning alpha/delta and beta/gamma chains. TCRdb re-analysed the reads in MiXCR, keeping a single row per CDR3 protein. Here the sample spans 120,000 or so distinct CDR3 sequences, around 13% being singletons. Source material: a population of CD138-negative cells sorted from bone marrow. The receptors were gathered from a donor over 35 with multiple myeloma.

Regarding this clonotype: A much larger clone lies one base from this, so it may be a read error. The V gene is TRBV5-1, the J gene TRBJ2-3; 8 bases map to TRBD2. The germline V gene has CDR1 SGHRS and CDR2 YFSETQ. The length of the CDR3 is 15 residues. This chain's CDR3 is CASSPLERETDTPYF. CDR3 sequence (DNA): TGCGCCAGCAGCCCGCTGGAGCGGGAGACAGATACGCCGTATTTT.

On this clonotype: Relative to the germline gene, one junction end is altered; a read error may explain this. This chain joins TRBV29-1 and TRBJ1-1, with D hard to call. This CDR3 has 12 residues. Germline CDR1 SQVTM, CDR2 ANQGSEA. The CDR3 region is CSAADGYTEAFF. As DNA, the CDR3 is TGCAGCGCTGCAGACGGATACACAGAAGCTTTCTTT.

As regards this clonotype: An end of the junction does not agree with germline; a read error may underlie this. The rearrangement uses TRBV5-6 and TRBJ2-5; a possible D gene is TRBD2 (5 bases). The CDR3 has 15 amino acids. From germline, CDR1 is SGHDT and CDR2 YYEEEE. The CDR3 reads CASGFTLGSQETQYF. The CDR3 bases are TGTGCCAGCGGCTTCACTCTGGGGAGCCAAGAGACCCAGTACTTC.

The V call is TRBV19, the J call TRBJ2-6, with 7 bases that match TRBD1. This CDR3 region has 15 residues. Germline loops: CDR1 LNHDA, CDR2 SQIVND (reference sequence). J lost 3 bases, V lost 5 bases, and 4 bases had no gene match. CDR3 DNA: TGTGCCAGTAGTTCCAGGGGGAATGGGGCCAACGTCCTGACTTTC. This sequence encodes CASSSRGNGANVLTF.

At least ten counts were recorded for this clonotype. The V and J genes are TRBV12-3 or TRBV12-4 and TRBJ2-3; 10 bases line up with TRBD2. V was clipped by 6 bases and J by 4 bases; unmatched bases: 7. The CDR3 runs to 15 residues. The CDR3 nucleotides read TGTGCCAGCAGCATAAGCGGGAGGGCCGCAGATACGCAGTATTTT. Amino acid sequence: CASSISGRAADTQYF.

This clonotype was counted at least ten times. The rearrangement joins TRBV2 to TRBJ2-1; TRBD2 matches 8 bases. The CDR3 covers 12 residues. J lost 8 bases, V lost 7 bases, and 4 bases had no gene match. CDR1 is SNHLY and CDR2 is FYNNEI in the germline V gene. The CDR3 region is CASMGLGYEQFF. CDR3 coding DNA: TGTGCCAGCATGGGACTAGGATATGAGCAGTTCTTC.

As concerns this clonotype: This clone may be a read error of a much larger clone one base away. The chain uses TRBV7-9 and TRBJ2-1; D could derive from TRBD1 or TRBD2 (6 bases each). The V gene lost 3 bases and the J gene lost 8 bases, with 20 bases spanning the gap. CDR1 is SEHNR and CDR2 is FQNEAQ in the germline V gene (reference sequence). The length of the CDR3 is 16 residues. This chain's CDR3 is CASSFRGDSFPYEQFF. CDR3 DNA sequence: TGTGCCAGCAGCTTTAGGGGGGACTCGTTCCCCTATGAGCAGTTCTTC.

This clonotype appeared many times. This chain links TRBV7-9 with TRBJ1-2, with 8 positions matching TRBD1. The V gene end was trimmed by 3 bases and the J gene end by 6 bases; junction bases not matched to a gene: 6. The CDR3 covers 14 residues. CDR1 and CDR2 from the germline V gene are SEHNR and FQNEAQ (reference sequence). This chain's CDR3 is CASSFWGQENGYTF. Written as DNA, the CDR3 is TGTGCCAGCAGCTTTTGGGGACAGGAGAATGGCTACACCTTC.

This clonotype was detected a few times. V usage is TRBV7-9 and J usage is TRBJ1-1, with D tentatively TRBD1 (6 bases). The germline V gene encodes CDR1 SEHNR and CDR2 FQNEAQ (reference sequence). The CDR3 loop spans 12 amino acids. V was pared by 4 bases and J by 8 bases, with 11 bases between. The CDR3 DNA reads TGTGCCAGCAGCTATACCCAGGGGGAAGCTTTCTTT. Translated: CASSYTQGEAFF.

This clonotype was picked up a small number of times. The gene calls are TRBV28 and TRBJ1-5, with unresolved D. Germline CDR1 MDHEN, CDR2 SYDVKM. The ends were cut back, 7 bases at V and 7 bases at J, with 11 bases in the middle. The CDR3 has 12 amino acids. CDR3 amino acids: CASNGGAQPQHF. The CDR3 DNA sequence: TGTGCCAGCAACGGAGGAGCGCAGCCCCAGCATTTT.

This clonotype was observed a few times. J is TRBJ2-6 and V is TRBV28, with D perhaps assigned TRBD1 or TRBD2 (5 bases each). The CDR3 has 15 amino acids. Germline assignment: CDR1 MDHEN and CDR2 SYDVKM. V was trimmed by 4 bases and J by 1 base, leaving 8 bases between them. CDR3 sequence (DNA): TGTGCCAGCAGTTCTGGGGGTTCTGGGGCCAACGTCCTGACTTTC. Translated: CASSSGGSGANVLTF.

This clonotype occurred many times. V and J are TRBV29-1 and TRBJ1-2, with D hard to call. Germline assignment: CDR1 SQVTM and CDR2 ANQGSEA. The CDR3 is 17 amino acids. Trimming removed 1 base from V and 3 bases from J, with 21 bases in between. In nucleotides, the CDR3 is TGCAGCGTTGAAGTCCCGGGCTTGGGAGCCGAGGACTATGGCTACACCTTC. It encodes CSVEVPGLGAEDYGYTF.

This sequence joins TRBV10-2 and TRBJ1-3; tentatively, D is TRBD1 (6 bases). The length of the CDR3 is 12 residues. The V and J ends lost 6 bases and 7 bases respectively, with 10 bases between them. Germline CDR1 and CDR2: WSHSY and SAAADI. The CDR3 sequence is CASSLDRNTIYF. In DNA, the CDR3 is TGCGCCAGCAGCCTCGACAGGAACACCATATATTTT.

Details on this clonotype: A read error is possible here, since a much larger clone lies one base away. The chain joins TRBV6-6 to TRBJ1-3; no firm D call. Germline V gene lookup returns CDR1 MNHNY and CDR2 SVGAGI (reference sequence). The CDR3 has 13 amino acids. CDR3 in amino acids: CATFKPSGNTIHF. The DNA for the CDR3 is TGTGCCACCTTTAAGCCCTCTGGAAACACCATACATTTT.

This clonotype showed up many times. The rearrangement uses TRBV5-1 and TRBJ2-3, with D unclear. Per germline, CDR1 SGHRS and CDR2 YFSETQ. There are 16 residues in the CDR3. V dropped 0 bases and J dropped 0 bases, with 11 bases sitting between them. This CDR3 reads CASSLDLQISTDTQYF. DNA of the CDR3: TGCGCCAGCAGCTTGGATCTCCAGATCAGCACAGATACGCAGTATTTT.

Ten or more counts support this clonotype. J is TRBJ2-3 and V is TRBV18; D is perhaps TRBD2 (6 bases). Looked up from germline, CDR1 is KGHSH and CDR2 is LQKENI. V lost 5 bases and J 2 bases, leaving 20 bases between the germline ends. The length of the CDR3 is 17 residues. CDR3 region: CASSSDWGRGITDTQYF. The CDR3 DNA sequence: TGTGCCAGCTCATCAGATTGGGGTCGGGGGATCACAGATACGCAGTATTTT.

The rearrangement uses TRBV9 and TRBJ2-5, with D possibly matching TRBD1 (6 bases). V lost 0 bases and J lost 4, with 10 bases in between. The CDR3 contains 14 residues. Germline CDR1 SGDLS, CDR2 YYNGEE. In DNA, the CDR3 is TGTGCCAGCAGCGTAGGGGGGCGCGGAGAGACCCAGTACTTC. It translates to CASSVGGRGETQYF.

The table lists this clonotype with many counts. J is TRBJ2-2 and V is TRBV24-1; D tentatively fits TRBD1 or TRBD2 (5 bases each). The V end was cut by 5 bases, the J end by 2 bases, with 14 bases between. The CDR3 totals 16 residues. Germline values: CDR1 KGHDR, CDR2 SFDVKD. This chain's CDR3 is CATSGPGRVNTGELFF. The CDR3 DNA follows: TGTGCCACCAGTGGGCCAGGGCGGGTAAACACCGGGGAGCTGTTTTTT.

The V gene is TRBV5-1, the J gene TRBJ2-5; D is possibly TRBD2 (5 bases). This CDR3 comprises 14 residues. Trimming took off 5 bases at V and 5 bases at J, with 16 bases between the two ends. Germline loops: CDR1 SGHRS, CDR2 YFSETQ. The CDR3 sequence: CASSLRAQVETQYF. Here the CDR3 DNA reads TGCGCCAGCAGTCTGCGGGCTCAAGTGGAGACCCAGTACTTC. Using reference TRBV5-1 and TRBJ2-5 for the parts outside the CDR3, the full variable domain is KAGVTQTPRYLIKTRGQQVTLSCSPISGHRSVSWYQQTPGQGLQFLFEYFSETQRNKGNFPGRFSGRQFSNSRSEMNVSTLELGDSALYLCASSLRAQVETQYFGPGTRLLVL.

As to this clonotype: Possible read error: a much larger clone is one base away. The CDR3 protein is CASTVGGSVTDTQYF. The CDR3 DNA reads TGTGCCAGCACCGTCGGCGGGAGTGTGACAGATACGCAGTATTTT. The chain carries TRBV28 and TRBJ2-3; 7 nucleotides agree with TRBD2. This CDR3 has 15 amino acids. J lost 3 bases, V lost 7 bases, and 10 bases had no gene match. Germline V CDR1 and CDR2: MDHEN, SYDVKM.